A single sample is the source of the 13 T cell receptor beta chains below, sequenced in a study of T cells in tumors after PD-1 blockade. Using immunoSEQ multiplex PCR, the repertoire was profiled, and TCRdb retains in-frame clones only, with some absent. In the table there are just under 20,000 clones, over 70% of which are singletons. The specimen comprised PBMCs, sampled after anti-PD-1 therapy. These receptors all come from a human donor with advanced basal cell or squamous cell carcinoma (not recorded which).

The gene calls are TRBV19 and TRBJ2-1; 8 nucleotides line up with TRBD1. The CDR3 length is 16 residues. V lost 6 bases to trimming and J lost 2 bases; unmatched junction nucleotides: 9. CDR1 and CDR2 (germline): LNHDA, SQIVND (reference sequence). The CDR3 is CASRNRGTGPYNEQFF. The CDR3, as DNA: TGTGCCAGTAGAAACAGGGGGACGGGGCCCTACAATGAGCAGTTCTTC.

The CDR3 loop reads CASSNLWWEADTQYF. CDR3 nucleotides: TGTGCCAGTAGTAACCTGTGGTGGGAAGCAGATACGCAGTATTTT. The rearrangement links TRBV19 to TRBJ2-3; no reliable D call. V was pared by 4 bases and J by 4 bases, with 15 bases between. CDR1 LNHDA and CDR2 SQIVND come from the germline V gene (reference sequence). The CDR3 covers 15 residues. Based on the CDR3 plus reference TRBV19 and TRBJ2-3, the full variable domain is DGGITQSPKYLFRKEGQNVTLSCEQNLNHDAMYWYRQDPGQGLRLIYYSQIVNDFQKGDIAEGYSVSREKKESFPLTVTSAQKNPTAFYLCASSNLWWEADTQYFGPGTRLTVL.

The chain has TRBV18 and TRBJ1-3; D unclear. CDR1 and CDR2 from the germline V gene are KGHSH and LQKENI. CDR3 length: 15 residues. With 2 bases removed from V and 0 bases from J, the gap between germline ends came to 8 bases. This CDR3 reads CASSPGGFSGNTIYF. CDR3 bases: TGTGCCAGCTCACCAGGCGGTTTCTCTGGAAACACCATATATTTT.

The CDR3 DNA is TGTGCCAGTAGTATAGAAGTAAGGCAGCCCCAGCATTTT. Protein: CASSIEVRQPQHF. The rearrangement uses TRBV19 and TRBJ1-5; D is undetermined. The CDR3 consists of 13 residues. The germline gives CDR1 LNHDA, CDR2 SQIVND (reference sequence). The V gene lost 0 bases and the J gene lost 7 bases, with 7 bases spanning the gap. Complete variable domain (other parts from reference TRBV19 and TRBJ1-5): DGGITQSPKYLFRKEGQNVTLSCEQNLNHDAMYWYRQDPGQGLRLIYYSQIVNDFQKGDIAEGYSVSREKKESFPLTVTSAQKNPTAFYLCASSIEVRQPQHFGDGTRLSIL.

This chain connects TRBV4-1 to TRBJ1-2; 7 bases agree with TRBD1. The V gene end was trimmed by 4 bases and the J gene end by 4 bases; junction bases not matched to a gene: 15. The CDR3 has 17 residues. The germline V gene has CDR1 MGHRA and CDR2 YSYEKL. The CDR3 sequence is CASSPCYRGRRSYGYTF. CDR3 nucleotides: TGCGCCAGCAGCCCCTGCTACAGGGGCCGACGGAGCTATGGCTACACCTTC.

The genes are TRBV9 and TRBJ1-3; D remains unclear. V lost 2 bases and J lost 3, with 12 bases in between. The V gene's germline CDR1 is SGDLS and CDR2 YYNGEE. The CDR3 consists of 15 residues. The CDR3 bases are TGTGCCAGCAGCGTTGGGCAAGGTAGTGGAAACACCATATATTTT. It is translated as CASSVGQGSGNTIYF.

V is TRBV18 and J is TRBJ2-1; TRBD2 aligns across 11 bases. This CDR3 is 15 amino acids long. Looked up from germline, CDR1 is KGHSH and CDR2 is LQKENI. The V segment lost 4 bases and the J segment 13 bases; nucleotides outside the gene matches: 12. The CDR3 protein is CASSLTGTSGGRQFF. CDR3 coding DNA: TGTGCCAGCTCACTTACCGGGACTAGCGGAGGCCGACAGTTCTTC.

The chain combines TRBV11-3 with TRBJ2-2, with D possibly being TRBD2 (7 bases). Trimming took off 4 bases at V and 7 bases at J, with 19 bases between the two ends. This CDR3 contains 16 residues. CDR1 and CDR2 (germline): SGHNT, YENEEA. The CDR3 spells CASSSPRGGSVGELFF. The CDR3 DNA sequence: TGTGCCAGCAGCTCTCCGAGGGGGGGCTCCGTCGGGGAGCTGTTTTTT.

The chain uses TRBV27 and TRBJ2-7; no definite D call. The V and J ends lost 6 bases and 0 bases respectively, with 21 bases between them. The CDR3 loop spans 17 amino acids. In germline, CDR1 is MNHEY, CDR2 SMNVEV (reference sequence). The CDR3 DNA sequence: TGTGCCAGCAGCCCCAGTCGGCTGATCACGAGCTCCTACGAGCAGTACTTC. Amino acid sequence: CASSPSRLITSSYEQYF.

The V gene is TRBV15, the J gene TRBJ1-1, with D perhaps TRBD1 (6 bases). V was pared by 0 bases and J by 4 bases, with 15 bases between. CDR1 is LNHNV and CDR2 is YYDKDF in the germline V gene (reference sequence). The CDR3 covers 16 residues. Here the CDR3 reads CATSRDRGGGFTEAFF. CDR3 coding DNA: TGTGCCACCAGCAGAGATCGCGGGGGCGGATTCACTGAAGCTTTCTTT. Combining the CDR3 with reference TRBV15 and TRBJ1-1 gives the whole variable domain DAMVIQNPRYQVTQFGKPVTLSCSQTLNHNVMYWYQQKSSQAPKLLFHYYDKDFNNEADTPDNFQSRRPNTSFCFLDIRSPGLGDTAMYLCATSRDRGGGFTEAFFGQGTRLTVV.

The genes are TRBV18 and TRBJ2-3; 8 bases line up with TRBD1. This CDR3 has 15 amino acids. Trimming removed 6 bases from V and 2 bases from J; junction bases left unmatched: 7. Germline V lookup: CDR1 KGHSH, CDR2 LQKENI. This CDR3 is CASSRRGQDTDTQYF. The CDR3 DNA reads as TGTGCCAGCTCCAGACGGGGACAGGACACAGATACGCAGTATTTT.

Of note for this clone: Relative to the germline gene, one junction end is altered; a read error may explain this. The sample has other DNA sequences that encode this CDR3 too. The chain is built from TRBV2 and TRBJ1-5; a weak D match, TRBD1 (5 bases). The CDR3 length is 13 residues. The germline CDR1 and CDR2 sequences are SNHLY and FYNNEI. The CDR3 is CASSEFGHLAQHF. The CDR3 bases are TGTGCTAGCAGTGAATTTGGACATCTGGCCCAGCATTTT. Together with reference TRBV2 and TRBJ1-5, the CDR3 gives the full variable domain: EPEVTQTPSHQVTQMGQEVILRCVPISNHLYFYWYRQILGQKVEFLVSFYNNEISEKSEIFDDQFSVERPDGSNFTLKIRSTKLEDSAMYFCASSEFGHLAQHFGDGTRLSIL.

The rearrangement joins TRBV2 to TRBJ2-5; 8 bases line up with TRBD2. J was trimmed by 4 bases and V by 5 bases; bases with no gene match: 3. Germline-derived CDR1 and CDR2 are SNHLY and FYNNEI. This CDR3 is 13 amino acids long. The CDR3 is CASSRSGRETQYF. CDR3 nucleotide sequence: TGTGCCAGCAGTAGGAGCGGGAGAGAGACCCAGTACTTC.